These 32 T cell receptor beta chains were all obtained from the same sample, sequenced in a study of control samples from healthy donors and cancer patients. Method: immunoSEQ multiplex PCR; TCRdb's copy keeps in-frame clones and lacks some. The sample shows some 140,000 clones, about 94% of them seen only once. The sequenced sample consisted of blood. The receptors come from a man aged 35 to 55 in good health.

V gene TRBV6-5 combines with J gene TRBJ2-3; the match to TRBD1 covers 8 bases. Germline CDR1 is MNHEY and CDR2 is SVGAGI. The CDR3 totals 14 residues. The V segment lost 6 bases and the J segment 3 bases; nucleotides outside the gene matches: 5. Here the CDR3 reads CASRTGELTDTQYF. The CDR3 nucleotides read TGTGCCAGCAGGACAGGGGAGCTTACAGATACGCAGTATTTT.

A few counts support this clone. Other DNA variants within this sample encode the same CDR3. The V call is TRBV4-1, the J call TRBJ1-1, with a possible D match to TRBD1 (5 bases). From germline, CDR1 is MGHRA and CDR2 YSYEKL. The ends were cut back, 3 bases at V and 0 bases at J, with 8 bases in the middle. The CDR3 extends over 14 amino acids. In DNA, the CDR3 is TGCGCCAGCAGCCAGGACATTCTGAACACTGAAGCTTTCTTT. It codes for CASSQDILNTEAFF.

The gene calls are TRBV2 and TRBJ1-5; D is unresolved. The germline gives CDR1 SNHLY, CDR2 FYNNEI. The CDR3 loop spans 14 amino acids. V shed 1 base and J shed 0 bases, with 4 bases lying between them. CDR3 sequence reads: CASSEGRSNQPQHF. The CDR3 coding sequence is TGTGCCAGCAGTGAAGGGCGTAGCAATCAGCCCCAGCATTTT.

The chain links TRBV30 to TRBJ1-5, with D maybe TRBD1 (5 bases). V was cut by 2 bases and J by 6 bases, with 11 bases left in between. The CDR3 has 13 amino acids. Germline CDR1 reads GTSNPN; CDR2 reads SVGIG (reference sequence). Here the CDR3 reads CAWSPGDGQPQHF. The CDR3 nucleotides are TGTGCCTGGAGTCCCGGGGACGGTCAGCCCCAGCATTTT.

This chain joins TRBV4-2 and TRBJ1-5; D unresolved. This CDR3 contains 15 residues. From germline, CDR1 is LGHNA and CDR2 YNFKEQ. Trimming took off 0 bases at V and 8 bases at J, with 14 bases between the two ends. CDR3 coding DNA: TGTGCCAGCAGCCAAGATTCCCTCCTTGGGGAGCCCCAGCATTTT. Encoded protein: CASSQDSLLGEPQHF.

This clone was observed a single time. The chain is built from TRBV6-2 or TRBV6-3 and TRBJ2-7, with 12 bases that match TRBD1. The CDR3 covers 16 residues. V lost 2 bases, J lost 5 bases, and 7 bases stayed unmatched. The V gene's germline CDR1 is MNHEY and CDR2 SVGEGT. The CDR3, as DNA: TGTGCCAGCAGTTACGCGGGACAGGGGGCTCTCCACGAGCAGTACTTC. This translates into CASSYAGQGALHEQYF.

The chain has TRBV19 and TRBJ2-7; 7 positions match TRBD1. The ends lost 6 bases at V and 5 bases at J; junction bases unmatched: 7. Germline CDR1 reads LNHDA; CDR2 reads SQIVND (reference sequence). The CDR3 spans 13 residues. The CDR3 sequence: CASRLTGSNEQYF. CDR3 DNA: TGTGCCAGTAGGCTGACAGGGTCCAACGAGCAGTACTTC.

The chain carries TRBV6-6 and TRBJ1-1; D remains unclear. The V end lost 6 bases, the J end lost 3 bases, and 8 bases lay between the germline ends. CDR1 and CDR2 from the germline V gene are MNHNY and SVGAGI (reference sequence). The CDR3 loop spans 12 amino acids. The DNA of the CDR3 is TGTGCCAGCAGAAGTGCGGACACTGAAGCTTTCTTT. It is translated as CASRSADTEAFF.

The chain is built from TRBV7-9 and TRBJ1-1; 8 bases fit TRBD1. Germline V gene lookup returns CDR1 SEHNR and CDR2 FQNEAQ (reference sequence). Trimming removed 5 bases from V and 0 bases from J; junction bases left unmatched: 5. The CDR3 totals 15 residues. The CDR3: CASSPGQGVNTEAFF. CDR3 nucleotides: TGTGCCAGCAGCCCCGGACAGGGTGTGAACACTGAAGCTTTCTTT.

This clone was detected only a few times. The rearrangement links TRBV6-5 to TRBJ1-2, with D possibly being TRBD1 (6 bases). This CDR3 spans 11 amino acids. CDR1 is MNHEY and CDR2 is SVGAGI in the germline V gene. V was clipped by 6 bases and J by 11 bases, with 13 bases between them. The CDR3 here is CASRLGQEYTF. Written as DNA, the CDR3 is TGTGCCAGCAGGTTGGGACAAGAGTACACCTTC.

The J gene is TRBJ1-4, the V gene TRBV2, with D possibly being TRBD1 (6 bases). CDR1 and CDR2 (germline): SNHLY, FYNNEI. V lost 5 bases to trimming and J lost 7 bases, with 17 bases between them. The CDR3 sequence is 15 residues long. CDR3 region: CASSPDSARAEKLFF. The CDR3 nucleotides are TGTGCCAGCAGTCCGGACAGCGCCCGGGCTGAAAAACTGTTTTTT.

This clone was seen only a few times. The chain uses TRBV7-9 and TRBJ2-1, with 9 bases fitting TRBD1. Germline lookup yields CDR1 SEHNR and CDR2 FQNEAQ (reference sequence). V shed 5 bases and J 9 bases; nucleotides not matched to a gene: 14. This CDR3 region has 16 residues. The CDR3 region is CASSPTSGQGKSEQFF. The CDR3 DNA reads TGTGCCAGCAGCCCCACCTCCGGACAGGGGAAAAGTGAGCAGTTCTTC.

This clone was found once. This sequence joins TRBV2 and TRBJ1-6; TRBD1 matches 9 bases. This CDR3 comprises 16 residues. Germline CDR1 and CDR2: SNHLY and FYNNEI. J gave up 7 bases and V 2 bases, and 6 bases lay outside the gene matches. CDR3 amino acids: CASSEYRGQGNSPLHF. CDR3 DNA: TGTGCCAGCAGTGAATACCGGGGACAGGGAAATTCACCCCTCCACTTT.

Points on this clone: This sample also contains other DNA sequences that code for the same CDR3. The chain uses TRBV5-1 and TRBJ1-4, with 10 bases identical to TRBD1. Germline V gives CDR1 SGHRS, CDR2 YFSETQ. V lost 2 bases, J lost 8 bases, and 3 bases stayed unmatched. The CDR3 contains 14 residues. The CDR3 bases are TGCGCCAGCAGCTTAGGGACAGGGGACGAAAAACTGTTTTTT. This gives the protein CASSLGTGDEKLFF.

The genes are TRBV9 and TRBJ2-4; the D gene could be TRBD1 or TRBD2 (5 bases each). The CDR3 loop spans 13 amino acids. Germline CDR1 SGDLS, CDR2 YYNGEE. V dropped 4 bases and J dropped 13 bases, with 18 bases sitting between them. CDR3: CASSPGPGREQYF. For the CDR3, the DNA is TGTGCCAGCAGCCCGGGCCCGGGACGTGAACAGTACTTC.

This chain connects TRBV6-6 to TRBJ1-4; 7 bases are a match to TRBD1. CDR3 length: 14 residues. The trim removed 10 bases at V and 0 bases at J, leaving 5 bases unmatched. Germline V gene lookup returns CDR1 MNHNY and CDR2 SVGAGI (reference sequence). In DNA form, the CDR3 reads TGTGCCACCAGAGACAGGGCAACTAATGAAAAACTGTTTTTT. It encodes CATRDRATNEKLFF.

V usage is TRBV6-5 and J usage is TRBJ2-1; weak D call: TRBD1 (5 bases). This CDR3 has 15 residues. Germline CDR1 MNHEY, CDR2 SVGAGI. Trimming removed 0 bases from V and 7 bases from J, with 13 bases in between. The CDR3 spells CASSYSGHSWNEQFF. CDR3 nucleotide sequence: TGTGCCAGCAGTTACTCAGGACACAGTTGGAATGAGCAGTTCTTC.

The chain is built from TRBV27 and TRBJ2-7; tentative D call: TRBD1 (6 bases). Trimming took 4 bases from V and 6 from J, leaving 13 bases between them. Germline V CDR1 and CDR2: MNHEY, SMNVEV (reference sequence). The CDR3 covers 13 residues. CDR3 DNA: TGTGCCAGCAGTTCGAGGGACATTACCGAGCAGTACTTC. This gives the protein CASSSRDITEQYF.

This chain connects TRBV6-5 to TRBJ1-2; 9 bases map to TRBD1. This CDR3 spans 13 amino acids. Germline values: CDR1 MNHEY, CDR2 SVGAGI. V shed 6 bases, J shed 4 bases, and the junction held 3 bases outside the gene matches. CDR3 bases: TGTGCCAGCAGCCCGACAGGGGGCTATGGCTACACCTTC. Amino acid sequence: CASSPTGGYGYTF.

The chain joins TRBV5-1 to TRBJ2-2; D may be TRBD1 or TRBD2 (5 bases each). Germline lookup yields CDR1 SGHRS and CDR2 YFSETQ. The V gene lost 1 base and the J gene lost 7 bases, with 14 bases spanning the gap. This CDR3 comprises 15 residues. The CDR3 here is CASSLLPGTGGELFF. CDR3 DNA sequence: TGCGCCAGCAGCTTGTTACCCGGGACGGGCGGGGAGCTGTTTTTT.

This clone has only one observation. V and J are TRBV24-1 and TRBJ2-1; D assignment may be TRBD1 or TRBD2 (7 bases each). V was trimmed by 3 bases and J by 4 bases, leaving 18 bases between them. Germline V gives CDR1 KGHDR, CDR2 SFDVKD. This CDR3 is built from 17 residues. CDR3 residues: CATSDPSRGGSYNEQFF. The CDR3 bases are TGTGCCACCAGTGATCCCTCCAGGGGGGGCTCTTACAATGAGCAGTTCTTC.

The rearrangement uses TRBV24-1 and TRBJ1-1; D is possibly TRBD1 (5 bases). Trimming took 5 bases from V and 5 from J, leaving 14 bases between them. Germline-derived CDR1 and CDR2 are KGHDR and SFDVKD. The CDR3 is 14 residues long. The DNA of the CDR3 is TGTGCCACCAGTGGGCCGGGGCTCGAAACTGAAGCTTTCTTT. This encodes CATSGPGLETEAFF.

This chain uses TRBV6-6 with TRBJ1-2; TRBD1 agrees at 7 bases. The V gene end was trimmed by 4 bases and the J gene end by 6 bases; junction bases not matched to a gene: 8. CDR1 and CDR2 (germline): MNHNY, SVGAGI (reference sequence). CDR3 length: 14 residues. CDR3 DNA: TGTGCCAGCAGTTCCTGGACAGGAACCGATGGCTACACCTTC. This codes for CASSSWTGTDGYTF.

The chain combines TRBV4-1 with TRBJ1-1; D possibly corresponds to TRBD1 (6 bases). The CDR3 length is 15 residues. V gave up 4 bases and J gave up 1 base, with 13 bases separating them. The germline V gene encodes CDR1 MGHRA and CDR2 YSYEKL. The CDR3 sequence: CASSPLGGANTEAFF. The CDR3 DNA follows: TGCGCCAGCAGCCCATTAGGGGGTGCGAACACTGAAGCTTTCTTT.

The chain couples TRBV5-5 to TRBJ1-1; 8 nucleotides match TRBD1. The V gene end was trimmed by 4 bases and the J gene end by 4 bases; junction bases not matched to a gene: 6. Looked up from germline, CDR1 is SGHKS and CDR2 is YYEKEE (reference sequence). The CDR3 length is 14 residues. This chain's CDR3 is CASSPGQGRTEAFF. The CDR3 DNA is TGTGCCAGCAGCCCAGGACAGGGTCGCACTGAAGCTTTCTTT.

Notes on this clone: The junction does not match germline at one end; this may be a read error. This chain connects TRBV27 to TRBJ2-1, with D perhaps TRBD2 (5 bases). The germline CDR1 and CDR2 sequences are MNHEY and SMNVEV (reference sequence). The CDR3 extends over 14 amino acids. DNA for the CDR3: TGTGCCACCAGTAGTTTCGTGGCGGGCAATGAGCAGTTCTTC. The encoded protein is CATSSFVAGNEQFF.

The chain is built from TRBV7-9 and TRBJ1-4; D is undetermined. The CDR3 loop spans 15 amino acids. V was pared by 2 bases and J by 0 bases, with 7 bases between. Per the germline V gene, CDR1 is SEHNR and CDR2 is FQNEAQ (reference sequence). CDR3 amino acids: CASSLTAATNEKLFF. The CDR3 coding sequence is TGTGCCAGCAGCTTAACGGCCGCAACTAATGAAAAACTGTTTTTT.

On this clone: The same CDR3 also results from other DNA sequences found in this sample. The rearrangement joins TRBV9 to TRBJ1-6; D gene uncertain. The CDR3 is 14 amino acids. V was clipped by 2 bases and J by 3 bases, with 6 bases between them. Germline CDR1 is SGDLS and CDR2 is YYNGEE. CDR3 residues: CASSVGDYNSPLHF. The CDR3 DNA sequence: TGTGCCAGCAGCGTCGGGGACTATAATTCACCCCTCCACTTT.

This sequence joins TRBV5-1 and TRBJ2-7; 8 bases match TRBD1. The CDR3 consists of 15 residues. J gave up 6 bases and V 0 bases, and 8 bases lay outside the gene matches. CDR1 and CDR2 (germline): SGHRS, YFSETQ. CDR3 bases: TGCGCCAGCAGCTTGGTCGGGACAGGTGAACCCGAGCAGTACTTC. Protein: CASSLVGTGEPEQYF.

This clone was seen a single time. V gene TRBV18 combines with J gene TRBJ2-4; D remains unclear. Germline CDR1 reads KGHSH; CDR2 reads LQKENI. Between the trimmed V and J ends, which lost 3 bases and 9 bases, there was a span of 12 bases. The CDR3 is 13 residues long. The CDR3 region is CASSPAQQSIQYF. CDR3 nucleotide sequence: TGTGCCAGCTCACCGGCCCAACAAAGCATTCAGTACTTC. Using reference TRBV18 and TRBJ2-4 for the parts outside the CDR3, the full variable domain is NAGVMQNPRHLVRRRGQEARLRCSPMKGHSHVYWYRQLPEEGLKFMVYLQKENIIDESGMPKERFSAEFPKEGPSILRIQQVVRGDSAAYFCASSPAQQSIQYFGAGTRLSVL.

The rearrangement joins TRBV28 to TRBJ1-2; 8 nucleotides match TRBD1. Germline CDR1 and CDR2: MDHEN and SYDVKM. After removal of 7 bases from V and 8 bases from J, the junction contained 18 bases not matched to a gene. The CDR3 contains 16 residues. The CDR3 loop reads CASTLLGGQGAGGYTF. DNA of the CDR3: TGTGCCAGCACTCTTTTGGGAGGGCAGGGGGCAGGGGGCTACACCTTC.

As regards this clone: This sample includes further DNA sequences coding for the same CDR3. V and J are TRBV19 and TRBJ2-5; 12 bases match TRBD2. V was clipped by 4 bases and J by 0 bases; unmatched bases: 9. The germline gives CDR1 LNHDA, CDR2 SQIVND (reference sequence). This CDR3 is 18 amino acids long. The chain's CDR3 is CASSTSSGGAPYQETQYF. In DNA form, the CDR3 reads TGTGCCAGTAGTACATCTAGCGGGGGGGCCCCATACCAAGAGACCCAGTACTTC.